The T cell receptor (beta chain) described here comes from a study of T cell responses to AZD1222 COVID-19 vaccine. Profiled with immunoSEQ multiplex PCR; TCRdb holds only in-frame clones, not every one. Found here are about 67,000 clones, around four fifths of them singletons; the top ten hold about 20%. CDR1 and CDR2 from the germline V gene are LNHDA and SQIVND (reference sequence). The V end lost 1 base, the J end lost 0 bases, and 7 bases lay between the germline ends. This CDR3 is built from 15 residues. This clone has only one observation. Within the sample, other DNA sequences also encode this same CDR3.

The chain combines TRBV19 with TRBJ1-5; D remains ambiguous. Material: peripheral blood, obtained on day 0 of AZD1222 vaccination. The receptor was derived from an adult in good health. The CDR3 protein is CASSIGSYSNQPQHF. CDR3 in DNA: TGTGCCAGTAGTATAGGCTCCTATAGCAATCAGCCCCAGCATTTT.